This T cell receptor beta chain is from a study of T cells after posttransplantation cyclophosphamide. Study-level results: Recipient CMV seropositivity and CMV reactivation strongly tracked TRB clonality. TRB overlap between skin or GI tissue T cells and blood was limited. Donor CD8+ memory clones often dominated recipient blood repertoires at later times.

Of note for this clone: Its antigen is still unknown. A read error may account for a junction end that differs from germline.

The CDR3 has 10 residues. Germline lookup yields CDR1 SEHNR and CDR2 FQNEAQ (reference sequence). Sampled 1 year posttransplant, controls received myeloablative marrow transplants, methotrexate and a calcineurin inhibitor. TCRdb keeps only in-frame clones here, not all; method: immunoSEQ multiplex PCR. The sample consists of under 15,000 clones, about 80% of them appearing once. The input for sequencing was PBMCs, taken less than 400 days after allogeneic stem cell transplant with calcineurin inhibitor and methotrexate. The TCR comes from a male patient in his thirties who received an allogeneic stem cell transplant from an unrelated donor, was CMV-positive, and had acute GVHD only. Some T cells may have originated in the graft donor. The genes are TRBV7-9 and TRBJ2-7, with no clear D. As DNA, the CDR3 is TGTGCCAGCAGCTCCAACGAGCAGTACTTC. This translates into CASSSNEQYF.